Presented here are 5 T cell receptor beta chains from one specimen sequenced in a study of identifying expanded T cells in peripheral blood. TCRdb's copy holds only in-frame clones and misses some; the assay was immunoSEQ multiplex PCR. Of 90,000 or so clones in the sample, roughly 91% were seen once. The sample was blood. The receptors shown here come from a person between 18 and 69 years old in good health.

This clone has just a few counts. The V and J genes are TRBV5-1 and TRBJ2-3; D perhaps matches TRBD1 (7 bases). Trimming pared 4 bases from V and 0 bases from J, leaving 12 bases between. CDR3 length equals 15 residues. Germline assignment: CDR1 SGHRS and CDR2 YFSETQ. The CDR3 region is CASSAGQTSTDTQYF. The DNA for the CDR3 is TGCGCCAGCAGCGCGGGACAGACTAGCACAGATACGCAGTATTTT. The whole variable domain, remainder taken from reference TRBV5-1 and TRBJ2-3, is KAGVTQTPRYLIKTRGQQVTLSCSPISGHRSVSWYQQTPGQGLQFLFEYFSETQRNKGNFPGRFSGRQFSNSRSEMNVSTLELGDSALYLCASSAGQTSTDTQYFGPGTRLTVL.

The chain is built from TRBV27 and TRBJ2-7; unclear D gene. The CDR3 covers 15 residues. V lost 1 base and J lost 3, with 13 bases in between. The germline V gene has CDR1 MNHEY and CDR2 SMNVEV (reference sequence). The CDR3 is CASSLWASPIYEQYF. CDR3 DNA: TGTGCCAGCAGTTTATGGGCTAGTCCCATCTACGAGCAGTACTTC.

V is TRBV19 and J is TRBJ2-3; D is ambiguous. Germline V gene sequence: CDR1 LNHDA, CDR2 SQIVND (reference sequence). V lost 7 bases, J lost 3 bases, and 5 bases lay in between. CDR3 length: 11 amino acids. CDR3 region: CASTTTDTQYF. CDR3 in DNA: TGTGCCAGTACAACTACAGATACGCAGTATTTT. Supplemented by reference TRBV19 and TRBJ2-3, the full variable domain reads DGGITQSPKYLFRKEGQNVTLSCEQNLNHDAMYWYRQDPGQGLRLIYYSQIVNDFQKGDIAEGYSVSREKKESFPLTVTSAQKNPTAFYLCASTTTDTQYFGPGTRLTVL.

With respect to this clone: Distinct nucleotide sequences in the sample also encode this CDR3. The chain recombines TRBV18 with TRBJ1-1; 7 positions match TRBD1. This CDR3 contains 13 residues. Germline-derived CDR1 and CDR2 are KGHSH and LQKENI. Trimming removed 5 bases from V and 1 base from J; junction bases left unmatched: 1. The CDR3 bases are TGTGCCAGCTCAGGACAGGCGAACACTGAAGCTTTCTTT. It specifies CASSGQANTEAFF.

CDR3 region: CASSFSDYGYTF. DNA for the CDR3: TGTGCCAGCAGCTTTTCAGACTATGGCTACACCTTC. The chain combines TRBV5-5 with TRBJ1-2, with D unclear. Looked up from germline, CDR1 is SGHKS and CDR2 is YYEKEE (reference sequence). V lost 2 bases, J lost 3 bases, and 5 bases lay in between. The CDR3 is 12 amino acids.